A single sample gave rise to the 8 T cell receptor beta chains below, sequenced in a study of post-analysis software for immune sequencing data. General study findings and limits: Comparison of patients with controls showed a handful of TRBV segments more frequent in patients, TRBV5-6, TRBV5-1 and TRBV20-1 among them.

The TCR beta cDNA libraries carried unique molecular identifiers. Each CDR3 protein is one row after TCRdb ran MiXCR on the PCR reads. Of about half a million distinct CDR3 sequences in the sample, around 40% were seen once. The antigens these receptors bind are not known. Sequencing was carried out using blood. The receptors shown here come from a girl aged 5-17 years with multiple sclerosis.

CDR3 loop: CASSYSGQDGGYTF. CDR3 sequence (DNA): TGTGCCAGCAGTTACTCGGGGCAGGACGGAGGCTACACCTTC. V gene TRBV6-5 combines with J gene TRBJ1-2, with D perhaps matching TRBD1 (5 bases). The CDR3 contains 14 residues. Trimming pared 0 bases from V and 8 bases from J, leaving 13 bases between. Germline V lookup: CDR1 MNHEY, CDR2 SVGAGI.

The CDR3 nucleotides are TGTGCCAGCAGCCTCCTCTCGGGGACAGACCCCCATGAGCAGTACTTC. As protein: CASSLLSGTDPHEQYF. The rearrangement uses TRBV11-2 and TRBJ2-5; TRBD1 matches at 7 bases. Germline CDR1 SGHAT, CDR2 FQNNGV. This CDR3 region has 16 residues. J gave up 11 bases and V 5 bases, and 20 bases lay outside the gene matches.

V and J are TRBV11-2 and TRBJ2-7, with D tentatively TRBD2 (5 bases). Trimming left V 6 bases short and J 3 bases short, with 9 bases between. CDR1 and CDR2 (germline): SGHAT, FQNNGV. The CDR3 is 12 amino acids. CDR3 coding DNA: TGTGCCAGCAGAGGGAGAAACTACGAGCAGTACTTC. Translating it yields CASRGRNYEQYF.

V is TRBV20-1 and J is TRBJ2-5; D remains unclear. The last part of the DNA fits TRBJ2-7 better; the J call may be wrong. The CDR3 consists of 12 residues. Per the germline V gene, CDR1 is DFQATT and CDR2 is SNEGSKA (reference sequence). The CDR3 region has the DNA TGCAGTGCTAGCAGGCGTGGAGACGAGCAGTACTTC. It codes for CSASRRGDEQYF.

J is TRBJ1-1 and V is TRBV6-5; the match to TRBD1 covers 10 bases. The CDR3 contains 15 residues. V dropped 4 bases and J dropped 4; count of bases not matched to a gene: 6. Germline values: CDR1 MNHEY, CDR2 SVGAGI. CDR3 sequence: CASSSRDRGVTEAFF. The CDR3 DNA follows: TGTGCCAGCAGTTCCCGGGACAGGGGAGTCACTGAAGCTTTCTTT.

The CDR3 DNA follows: TGCAGTGCCACCGCCCAAAAGACTAGTTCGATCTACGAGCAGTACTTC. The encoded protein is CSATAQKTSSIYEQYF. V is TRBV20-1 and J is TRBJ2-7, with D possibly matching TRBD2 (6 bases). The CDR3 is made up of 16 amino acids. V lost 6 bases to trimming and J lost 3 bases, with 24 bases between them. Germline V gene sequence: CDR1 DFQATT, CDR2 SNEGSKA (reference sequence).

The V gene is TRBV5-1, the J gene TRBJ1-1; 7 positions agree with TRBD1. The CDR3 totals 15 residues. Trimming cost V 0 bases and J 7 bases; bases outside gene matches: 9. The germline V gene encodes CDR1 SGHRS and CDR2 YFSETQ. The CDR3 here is CASSLGDRNADEAFF. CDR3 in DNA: TGCGCCAGCAGCTTGGGGGACAGAAACGCTGATGAAGCTTTCTTT.

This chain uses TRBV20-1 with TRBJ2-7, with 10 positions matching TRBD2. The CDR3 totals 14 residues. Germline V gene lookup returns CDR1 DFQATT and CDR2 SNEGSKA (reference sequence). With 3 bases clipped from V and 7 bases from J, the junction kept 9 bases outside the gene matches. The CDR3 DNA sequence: TGCAGTGCTAGTCTAGCGGGAGTTGACAATGAGCAGTACTTC. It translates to CSASLAGVDNEQYF.